The next 28 T cell receptor beta chains were all read from a single sample in a study of T cell changes during pregnancy in multiple sclerosis (dated by TCRdb to the late 2010s). The protocol used for the library was the immunoSEQ multiplex PCR assay. Not all clones reach the TCRdb copy of this immuneACCESS table, which keeps in-frame sequences only. Checked studies attribute under half of the gap to unresolved V genes and leave the rest unexplained. Present in this sample are 38,000 or so clones, 91% of which were seen just once. The top ten constitute more than 7% of the sample. The starting material was CD8+ T cells from peripheral blood mononuclear cells, obtained before pregnancy. The receptors originated from a female donor with multiple sclerosis, enrolled in a pregnancy study.

The chain is built from TRBV2 and TRBJ1-1, with D uncertain. The germline CDR1 and CDR2 sequences are SNHLY and FYNNEI. The V end was cut by 10 bases, the J end by 0 bases, with 12 bases between. There are 13 residues in the CDR3. CDR3 sequence reads: CATPGKVNTEAFF. The CDR3, as DNA: TGTGCCACACCGGGGAAGGTGAACACTGAAGCTTTCTTT. Filled out from reference TRBV2 and TRBJ1-1, the complete variable domain reads EPEVTQTPSHQVTQMGQEVILRCVPISNHLYFYWYRQILGQKVEFLVSFYNNEISEKSEIFDDQFSVERPDGSNFTLKIRSTKLEDSAMYFCATPGKVNTEAFFGQGTRLTVV.

In this sample, this clone turned up once. The V and J genes are TRBV15 and TRBJ1-4; 9 nucleotides line up with TRBD1. The CDR3 totals 17 residues. Unmatched junction bases numbered 8, after V lost 1 base and J lost 5 bases. Germline V gene sequence: CDR1 LNHNV, CDR2 YYDKDF (reference sequence). CDR3 region: CATSRAGQGISNEKLFF. The CDR3 DNA reads TGTGCCACCAGCAGAGCAGGACAGGGGATTTCCAATGAAAAACTGTTTTTT.

J is TRBJ2-3 and V is TRBV6-1, with a possible D match to TRBD1 (6 bases). Trimming left V 4 bases short and J 6 bases short, with 14 bases between. The length of the CDR3 is 14 residues. Germline V gives CDR1 MNHNS, CDR2 SASEGT. The CDR3 DNA reads as TGTGCCAGCAGTGCGGGCAGGGGTAAGGATACGCAGTATTTT. As protein: CASSAGRGKDTQYF.

The rearrangement uses TRBV6-6 and TRBJ2-3; D is unresolved. Deletions cut 5 bases from V and 11 bases from J, with 11 bases between. The CDR3 consists of 11 residues. CDR1 is MNHNY and CDR2 is SVGAGI in the germline V gene (reference sequence). The chain's CDR3 is CASSPYPEQYF. The CDR3 DNA reads TGTGCCAGCAGTCCCTACCCTGAGCAGTATTTT.

The J gene is TRBJ2-5, the V gene TRBV5-1; 14 bases map to TRBD2. Trimming removed 0 bases from V and 5 bases from J; junction bases left unmatched: 9. Germline V gene data show CDR1 as SGHRS and CDR2 as YFSETQ. The CDR3 runs 18 residues. Here the CDR3 reads CASSLESGGLAGAETQYF. The CDR3 bases are TGCGCCAGCAGCTTGGAAAGTGGGGGACTAGCGGGAGCCGAGACCCAGTACTTC.

The rearrangement joins TRBV6-1 to TRBJ2-7, with D perhaps TRBD2 (6 bases). The V end lost 7 bases, the J end lost 3 bases, and 16 bases lay between the germline ends. Germline V CDR1 and CDR2: MNHNS, SASEGT. The CDR3 has 14 amino acids. The CDR3 is CASTAGTDYYEQYF. DNA of the CDR3: TGTGCCAGCACTGCGGGGACGGACTACTACGAGCAGTACTTC.

The chain links TRBV7-2 to TRBJ2-3; 9 bases line up with TRBD2. Unmatched junction bases numbered 5, after V lost 2 bases and J lost 2 bases. Germline V gene data show CDR1 as SGHTA and CDR2 as FQGNSA. CDR3 length: 16 amino acids. The DNA for the CDR3 is TGTGCCAGCAGCTTACGGAGCGGGAGGCCCACAGATACGCAGTATTTT. Protein: CASSLRSGRPTDTQYF.

The V and J genes are TRBV9 and TRBJ2-7; the D gene is possibly TRBD2 (6 bases). The germline CDR1 and CDR2 sequences are SGDLS and YYNGEE. This CDR3 is built from 14 residues. The V and J ends lost 4 bases and 4 bases respectively, with 15 bases between them. The CDR3 spells CASSPPDGRYEQYF. Written as DNA, the CDR3 is TGTGCCAGCAGCCCACCCGACGGGAGATACGAGCAGTACTTC.

V gene TRBV19 combines with J gene TRBJ2-7; 8 nucleotides match TRBD2. Trimming removed 5 bases from V and 2 bases from J; junction bases left unmatched: 8. CDR1 and CDR2 from the germline V gene are LNHDA and SQIVND (reference sequence). The CDR3 has 15 residues. The CDR3 region is CASSPSGSAAYEQYF. The DNA of the CDR3 is TGTGCCAGTAGTCCAAGCGGGAGCGCGGCCTACGAGCAGTACTTC.

The chain employs TRBV10-3 and TRBJ2-7; 8 nucleotides line up with TRBD1. The V and J ends lost 10 bases and 0 bases, in that order; junction bases with no gene match: 5. The CDR3 extends over 13 amino acids. Germline CDR1 ENHRY, CDR2 SYGVKD. The CDR3 DNA reads TGTGCCACCGGACAGGGCCGCTCCTACGAGCAGTACTTC. Amino acids: CATGQGRSYEQYF.

V is TRBV19 and J is TRBJ1-1; D remains unclear. Per the germline V gene, CDR1 is LNHDA and CDR2 is SQIVND (reference sequence). There are 12 residues in the CDR3. Trimming pared 5 bases from V and 1 base from J, leaving 5 bases between. CDR3 region: CASSPTNTEAFF. CDR3 DNA: TGTGCCAGTAGTCCTACGAACACTGAAGCTTTCTTT.

V is TRBV4-2 and J is TRBJ2-7; 11 bases map to TRBD1. V shed 4 bases and J 4 bases; nucleotides not matched to a gene: 6. Per the germline V gene, CDR1 is LGHNA and CDR2 is YNFKEQ. This CDR3 has 15 residues. CDR3 amino acids: CASSPGTGGLYEQYF. The CDR3 region has the DNA TGTGCCAGCAGCCCTGGGACAGGGGGTTTATACGAGCAGTACTTC.

V gene TRBV13 combines with J gene TRBJ2-2; 7 bases are a match to TRBD2. Germline assignment: CDR1 PRHDT and CDR2 FYEKMQ (reference sequence). V was pared by 6 bases and J by 6 bases, with 4 bases of the junction left unmatched. This CDR3 is built from 13 residues. Here the CDR3 reads CASSAGLAGELFF. CDR3 sequence (DNA): TGTGCCAGCAGTGCTGGACTAGCCGGGGAGCTGTTTTTT.

Judged by abundance, this clone is large. V and J are TRBV19 and TRBJ2-2, with a possible D match to TRBD1 (6 bases). The CDR3 is 14 amino acids. From germline, CDR1 is LNHDA and CDR2 SQIVND (reference sequence). V lost 4 bases, J lost 5 bases, and 11 bases lay in between. The chain's CDR3 is CASSNTGLTGELFF. CDR3 nucleotides: TGTGCCAGTAGTAATACAGGGTTGACCGGGGAGCTGTTTTTT.

This chain joins TRBV29-1 and TRBJ1-2; 10 bases fit TRBD1. Germline V gene lookup returns CDR1 SQVTM and CDR2 ANQGSEA. The V and J ends lost 7 bases and 5 bases, in that order; junction bases with no gene match: 7. The CDR3 runs to 13 residues. The CDR3: CSARQGANYGYTF. The CDR3 region has the DNA TGCAGCGCCCGACAGGGGGCGAATTATGGCTACACCTTC.

This clone was observed a single time. V and J are TRBV5-1 and TRBJ2-1; the D gene is possibly TRBD1 (6 bases). V lost 3 bases and J 0 bases, leaving 16 bases between the germline ends. The CDR3 runs to 17 residues. Germline V gene data show CDR1 as SGHRS and CDR2 as YFSETQ. The CDR3 is CASSSNRVMSSYNEQFF. CDR3 sequence (DNA): TGCGCCAGCAGCTCCAACAGGGTGATGAGCTCCTACAATGAGCAGTTCTTC.

This chain connects TRBV2 to TRBJ2-5; D is unclear. The end of the DNA aligns better with TRBJ2-7, so the J call may be wrong. Germline CDR1 and CDR2: SNHLY and FYNNEI. The CDR3 loop spans 11 amino acids. CDR3 protein: CASSEGLEQYF. For the CDR3, the DNA is TGTGCCAGCAGTGAAGGCCTCGAGCAGTACTTC.

The V and J genes are TRBV15 and TRBJ2-5; D perhaps matches TRBD2 (5 bases). Germline CDR1 is LNHNV and CDR2 is YYDKDF (reference sequence). This CDR3 is 13 amino acids long. Deletions cut 3 bases from V and 5 bases from J, with 10 bases between. The CDR3 sequence is CATSSELVETQYF. The CDR3 coding sequence is TGTGCCACCAGCAGTGAACTAGTCGAGACCCAGTACTTC.

This chain connects TRBV28 to TRBJ2-7; tentative D call: TRBD1 (7 bases). Germline CDR1 MDHEN, CDR2 SYDVKM. Trimming removed 2 bases at V and 4 bases at J, with 12 bases between. The CDR3 has 14 residues. The CDR3, as DNA: TGTGCCAGCAGTTTAGGGCAGGGGGGATACGAGCAGTACTTC. Translation gives CASSLGQGGYEQYF.

The chain links TRBV29-1 to TRBJ2-1; 8 bases line up with TRBD1. The germline V gene has CDR1 SQVTM and CDR2 ANQGSEA. The CDR3 runs 16 residues. The ends lost 1 base at V and 14 bases at J; junction bases unmatched: 19. CDR3 protein: CSVEGIRRDDRGGKFF. The DNA of the CDR3 is TGCAGCGTTGAAGGAATCCGCCGCGATGACAGGGGTGGGAAGTTCTTC.

The chain joins TRBV6-5 to TRBJ1-4; 7 bases agree with TRBD1. Germline-derived CDR1 and CDR2 are MNHEY and SVGAGI. The CDR3 is made up of 15 amino acids. V shed 5 bases and J 4 bases; nucleotides not matched to a gene: 7. In DNA form, the CDR3 reads TGTGCCAGCAGTGACTACGGGACAGTTAATGAAAAACTGTTTTTT. It codes for CASSDYGTVNEKLFF.

This clone qualifies as large. This chain links TRBV18 with TRBJ1-4; D might be TRBD1 (5 bases). V was clipped by 5 bases and J by 3 bases, with 10 bases between them. The CDR3 sequence is 14 residues long. Germline V gene lookup returns CDR1 KGHSH and CDR2 LQKENI. The CDR3 bases are TGTGCCAGCTCATTACGACAGTCTAATGAAAAACTGTTTTTT. Translated: CASSLRQSNEKLFF.

The chain uses TRBV11-2 and TRBJ2-5, with D maybe TRBD1 (6 bases). The CDR3 is made up of 14 amino acids. The germline V and J ends were trimmed by 4 bases and 2 bases, with 11 bases remaining between them. Germline CDR1 is SGHAT and CDR2 is FQNNGV. The CDR3: CASSSQGVQETQYF. CDR3 in DNA: TGTGCCAGCAGCTCACAGGGTGTTCAAGAGACCCAGTACTTC.

This clone has a handful of counts. The chain recombines TRBV6-5 with TRBJ2-3; 7 bases match TRBD1. J gave up 6 bases and V 6 bases, and 9 bases lay outside the gene matches. This CDR3 has 14 amino acids. CDR1 and CDR2 (germline): MNHEY, SVGAGI. CDR3 loop: CASRIDRDPDTQYF. The CDR3, as DNA: TGTGCCAGCAGAATCGACAGGGACCCCGATACGCAGTATTTT.

This chain joins TRBV5-1 and TRBJ2-7; tentative D call: TRBD1 (5 bases). The V gene lost 4 bases and the J gene lost 3 bases, with 8 bases spanning the gap. CDR1 is SGHRS and CDR2 is YFSETQ in the germline V gene. This CDR3 spans 12 amino acids. DNA of the CDR3: TGCGCCAGCAGCCCTGACAGCTACGAGCAGTACTTC. Its protein product is CASSPDSYEQYF.

V is TRBV5-5 and J is TRBJ1-4; 8 nucleotides line up with TRBD1. Looked up from germline, CDR1 is SGHKS and CDR2 is YYEKEE (reference sequence). V shed 4 bases, J shed 0 bases, and the junction held 8 bases outside the gene matches. The CDR3 has 17 amino acids. CDR3: CASSRTGRATTNEKLFF. CDR3 DNA: TGTGCCAGCAGCCGGACAGGGAGGGCAACAACTAATGAAAAACTGTTTTTT.

This clone was detected only once. The V call is TRBV5-8, the J call TRBJ1-3, with D perhaps TRBD1 (6 bases). The V end was cut by 0 bases, the J end by 4 bases, with 11 bases between. Germline CDR1 reads SGHTS; CDR2 reads YDEGEE. This CDR3 is 15 amino acids long. The CDR3 loop reads CASSLATGPGNTIYF. For the CDR3, the DNA is TGTGCCAGCAGCTTGGCCACAGGGCCAGGAAACACCATATATTTT.

This chain connects TRBV19 to TRBJ1-3, with 8 bases matching TRBD1. The J segment lost 2 bases and the V segment lost 3 bases, leaving 9 bases of the junction unmatched. Germline V lookup: CDR1 LNHDA, CDR2 SQIVND (reference sequence). This CDR3 region has 17 residues. The CDR3 DNA is TGTGCCAGTAGTATTTCCCCGGGACAGGTCGCTGGAAACACCATATATTTT. As protein: CASSISPGQVAGNTIYF.